This T cell receptor (beta chain) was sequenced in a study of blood T cell repertoires in COVID-19. Study-wide background: The samples span acute and convalescent COVID-19 from the United States, Italy and Spain. T cells, B-cell-depleted T cells, or PBMCs supplied cDNA or gDNA.

Original data processing: Reference gene primer amplification yielded estimated nucleated cell counts. Sequenced by immunoSEQ multiplex PCR; TCRdb stores in-frame clones only, minus some. For V, J and clone size, that table is used; D and trimming come from the DNA. The data hold about 210,000 clones, with 84% observed a single time. CDR3 size: 16 residues. V was shortened by 4 bases and J by 4 bases, with 19 bases between the two germline ends. Germline V gene data show CDR1 as LNHDA and CDR2 as SQIVND (reference sequence). V is TRBV19 and J is TRBJ1-2; TRBD1 might be the D (5 bases). The sequenced sample was peripheral blood. The clonotype was recovered from a woman aged 45-60 years with active or convalescent COVID-19. CDR3 nucleotide sequence: TGTGCCAGTAGTAACCCGGAGTCAGGGCCTCTCTATGGCTACACCTTC. It codes for CASSNPESGPLYGYTF.